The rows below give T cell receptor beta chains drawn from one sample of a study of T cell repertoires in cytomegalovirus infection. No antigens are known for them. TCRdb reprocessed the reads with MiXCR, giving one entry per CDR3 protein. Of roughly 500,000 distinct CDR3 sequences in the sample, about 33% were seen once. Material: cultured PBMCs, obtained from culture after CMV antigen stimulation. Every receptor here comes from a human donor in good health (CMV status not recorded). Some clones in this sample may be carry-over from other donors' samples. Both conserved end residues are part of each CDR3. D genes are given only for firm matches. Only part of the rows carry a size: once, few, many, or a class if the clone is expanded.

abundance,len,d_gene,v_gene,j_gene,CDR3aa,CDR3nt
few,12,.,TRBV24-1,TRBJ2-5,CATGSEAETQYF,TGTGCCACGGGTTCAGAGGCAGAGACCCAGTACTTC
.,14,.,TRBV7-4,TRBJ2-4,CASSSLGATNIQYF,TGTGCCAGCAGCTCTCTGGGGGCCACAAACATTCAGTACTTC
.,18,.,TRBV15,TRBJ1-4,CATSRDPGLRMNNEKLFF,TGTGCCACCAGCAGGGATCCGGGCCTTAGGATGAACAATGAAAAACTGTTTTTT
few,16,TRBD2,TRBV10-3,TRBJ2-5,CAISESIPSGSRTQYF,TGTGCCATCAGTGAGTCGATCCCTAGCGGGAGCCGGACCCAGTACTTC
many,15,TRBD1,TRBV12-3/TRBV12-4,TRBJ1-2,CASSHTGGRNYGYTF,TGTGCCAGCAGTCACACAGGGGGCCGTAACTATGGCTACACCTTC
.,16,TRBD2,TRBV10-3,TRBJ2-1,CAIKASGPEANNEQFF,TGTGCCATCAAGGCTAGCGGGCCTGAAGCCAACAATGAGCAGTTCTTC
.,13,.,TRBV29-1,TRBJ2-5,CSVVGSDQETQYF,TGCAGCGTTGTTGGTAGCGACCAAGAGACCCAGTACTTC
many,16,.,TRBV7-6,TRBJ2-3,CASSLDAGSSTDTQYF,TGTGCCAGCAGCTTAGATGCGGGATCTAGCACAGATACGCAGTATTTT
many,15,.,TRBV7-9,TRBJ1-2,CASSLELGGRRGYTF,TGTGCCAGCAGCTTAGAATTGGGGGGCAGAAGAGGCTACACCTTC
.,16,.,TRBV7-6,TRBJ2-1,CASSLVTYREYNEQFF,TGTGCTAGCAGCTTAGTGACATACAGGGAATACAATGAGCAGTTCTTC
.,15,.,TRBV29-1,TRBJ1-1,CSVENRIGWLAEAFF,TGCAGCGTTGAAAATCGGATTGGATGGCTGGCTGAAGCTTTCTTT
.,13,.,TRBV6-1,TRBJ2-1,CASSEDSLTAQFF,TGTGCCAGCAGTGAAGATAGCCTTACAGCGCAGTTCTTC
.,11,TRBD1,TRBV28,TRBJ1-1,CGTGIWTEAFF,TGTGGGACAGGGATATGGACTGAAGCTTTCTTT
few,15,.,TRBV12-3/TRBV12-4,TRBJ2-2,CASSPRQVLTGELFF,TGTGCCAGCAGTCCCCGGCAGGTCCTCACCGGGGAGCTGTTTTTT
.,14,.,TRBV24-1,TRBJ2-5,CATSDLRITGAQYF,TGTGCCACCAGTGATTTGCGAATCACGGGGGCCCAGTACTTC
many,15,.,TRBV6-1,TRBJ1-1,CASRVSGTQNTEAFF,TGTGCCAGCCGAGTCTCCGGGACACAGAACACTGAAGCTTTCTTT
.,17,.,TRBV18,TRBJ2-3,CASSGTWRRTDTDTQYF,TGTGCCAGCTCCGGAACGTGGCGGAGGACGGACACAGATACGCAGTATTTT
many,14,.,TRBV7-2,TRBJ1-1,CASSLYGGSGEAFF,TGTGCCAGCAGCTTATACGGGGGTTCGGGTGAAGCTTTCTTT
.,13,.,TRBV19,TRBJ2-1,CASSVGSYNEQFF,TGTGCCAGTAGTGTGGGGTCCTACAATGAGCAGTTCTTC
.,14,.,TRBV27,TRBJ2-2,CARSQSGPTGELFF,TGTGCCCGCAGCCAGAGCGGCCCCACCGGGGAGCTGTTTTTT
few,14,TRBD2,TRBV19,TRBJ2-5,CASKGLAGDETQYF,TGTGCCAGTAAAGGACTAGCGGGAGATGAGACCCAGTACTTC
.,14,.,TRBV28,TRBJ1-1,CASSKPGTYTEAFF,TGTGCCAGCAGTAAACCCGGGACATACACTGAAGCTTTCTTT
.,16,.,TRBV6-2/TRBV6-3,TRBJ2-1,CASSYSRSGSYNEQFF,TGTGCCAGCAGTTACTCCCGCTCAGGGTCCTACAATGAGCAGTTCTTC
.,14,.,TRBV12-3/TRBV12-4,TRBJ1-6,CASSLGGHNSPLHF,TGTGCCAGCAGTCTGGGGGGGCATAATTCACCCCTCCACTTT
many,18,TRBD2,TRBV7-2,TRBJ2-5,CASSSGLADFYSGETQYF,TGTGCCAGCAGCTCGGGACTAGCGGACTTCTATTCTGGGGAGACCCAGTACTTC
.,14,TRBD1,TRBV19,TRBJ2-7,CASSMGTGTYEQYF,TGTGCCAGTAGTATGGGGACAGGGACCTACGAGCAGTACTTC
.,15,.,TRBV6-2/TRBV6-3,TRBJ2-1,CASGQDLSSYNEQFF,TGTGCCAGCGGCCAGGATCTGAGCTCCTACAATGAGCAGTTCTTC
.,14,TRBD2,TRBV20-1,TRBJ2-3,CSADSGSSTDTQYF,TGCAGTGCTGATAGCGGGAGTAGCACAGATACGCAGTATTTT
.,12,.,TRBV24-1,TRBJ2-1,CATSGGNNEQFF,TGTGCCACCAGTGGGGGTAACAATGAGCAGTTCTTC
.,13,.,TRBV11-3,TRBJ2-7,CASSPGASYEQYF,TGTGCCAGCAGCCCGGGAGCGTCCTACGAGCAGTACTTC